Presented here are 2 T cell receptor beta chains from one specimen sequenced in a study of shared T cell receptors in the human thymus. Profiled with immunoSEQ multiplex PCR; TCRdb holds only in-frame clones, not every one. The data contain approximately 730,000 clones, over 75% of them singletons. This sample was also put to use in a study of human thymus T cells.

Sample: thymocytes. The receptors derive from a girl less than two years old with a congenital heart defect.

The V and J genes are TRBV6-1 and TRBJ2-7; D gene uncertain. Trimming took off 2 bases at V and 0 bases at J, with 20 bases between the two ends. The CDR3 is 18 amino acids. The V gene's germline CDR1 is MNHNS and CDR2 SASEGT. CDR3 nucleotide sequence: TGTGCCAGCAGTGAAAATGGCTCGGAACAGCTGTTCTCCTACGAGCAGTACTTC. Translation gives CASSENGSEQLFSYEQYF.

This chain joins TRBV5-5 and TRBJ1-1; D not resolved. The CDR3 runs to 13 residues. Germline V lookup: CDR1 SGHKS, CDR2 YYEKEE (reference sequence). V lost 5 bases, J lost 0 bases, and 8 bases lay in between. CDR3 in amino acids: CASRVNMNTEAFF. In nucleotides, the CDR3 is TGTGCCAGCAGGGTAAACATGAACACTGAAGCTTTCTTT.